This T cell receptor beta chain was sequenced during a study of Ad26.COV2.S vaccination and SARS-CoV-2 variants. CDR1 is LGHNA, CDR2 YSLEER, per germline. The V end lost 0 bases, the J end lost 1 base, and 9 bases lay between the germline ends. The CDR3 has 15 amino acids. Details on this clone: Its antigen is unidentified.

Sequenced by immunoSEQ multiplex PCR; TCRdb stores in-frame clones only, minus some. The sample has around 370,000 clones; just over 90% are singletons. General study results and limits: Relative to placebo recipients, vaccine recipients exhibited elevated spike-specific TCR breadth.

This receptor was taken from a human donor who had recovered from COVID-19. This rearrangement joins TRBV4-3 to TRBJ1-1; D not resolved. Sequenced material: peripheral blood, taken after recovery from COVID-19. CDR3: CASSQDQDGNTEAFF. For the CDR3, the DNA is TGCGCCAGCAGCCAAGATCAGGACGGGAACACTGAAGCTTTCTTT.